A selection of T cell receptor beta chains follows, all from one sample in a study of T cells after yellow fever vaccination. Each CDR3 protein gets one entry after TCRdb re-called the 5' RACE reads with MiXCR. The sample has a few hundred thousand distinct CDR3 sequences, around 4.3% seen once; the top ten hold around 19%. The specimen was PBMCs, collected 15 days after the yellow fever booster vaccination. These receptors were obtained from a young man who received the YFV17D yellow fever vaccine. CDR3s include the opening cysteine and the closing phenylalanine or tryptophan. The D gene is left open where the match is weak. The size field is filled for only some rows; it gives once, few, many or a size class.

D gene	V gene	clone size	J gene	CDR3 protein	CDR3 DNA
TRBD2	TRBV29-1	few	TRBJ2-3	CSGDYGAGGPPDTQYF	TGCAGCGGGGACTACGGAGCGGGGGGGCCTCCAGATACGCAGTATTTT
TRBD1	TRBV7-9	many	TRBJ2-1	CASSLLVRGRSEQFF	TGTGCCAGCAGCTTACTAGTCAGGGGGCGGAGTGAGCAGTTCTTC
TRBD2	TRBV5-1	many	TRBJ2-1	CASSSSGGAYDEQFF	TGCGCCAGCAGCTCTAGCGGGGGGGCCTATGATGAGCAGTTCTTC
NA	TRBV10-3	NA	TRBJ1-4	CAISESKEGELFF	TGTGCCATCAGTGAGTCGAAAGAGGGAGAACTGTTTTTT
NA	TRBV7-2	many	TRBJ2-3	CASSLFADTQYF	TGTGCCAGCAGTCTATTTGCAGATACGCAGTATTTT
TRBD2	TRBV7-3	NA	TRBJ2-5	CASTTPGGETQYF	TGTGCCAGCACCACCCCGGGAGGAGAGACCCAGTACTTC
NA	TRBV6-5	few	TRBJ1-2	CASSYLGYNYGYTF	TGTGCCAGCAGTTACTTGGGGTATAACTATGGCTACACCTTC
NA	TRBV20-1	many	TRBJ1-6	CSARDPLAISPLHF	TGCAGTGCTAGAGATCCGCTTGCCATTTCACCCCTCCACTTT
NA	TRBV5-1	NA	TRBJ1-1	CASSQIPERSTEAFF	TGCGCCAGCAGCCAGATTCCGGAGAGGAGCACTGAAGCTTTCTTT
TRBD1	TRBV6-5	many	TRBJ1-1	CASSYSAGGQGTEAFF	TGTGCCAGCAGTTACTCGGCAGGGGGCCAGGGAACTGAAGCTTTCTTT
TRBD2	TRBV24-1	many	TRBJ2-5	CATSDQRGAQETQYF	TGTGCCACCAGTGATCAGCGGGGGGCCCAAGAGACCCAGTACTTC
NA	TRBV5-1	many	TRBJ1-5	CASSLEQGEGVQPQHF	TGCGCCAGCAGCTTGGAGCAGGGTGAAGGTGTTCAGCCCCAGCATTTT
NA	TRBV7-9	many	TRBJ1-1	CASSLGDSTEAFF	TGTGCCAGCAGCTTAGGAGACAGCACTGAAGCTTTCTTT
NA	TRBV7-3	few	TRBJ2-1	CASSLRSSDGEQFF	TGTGCCAGCAGCTTAAGGAGTAGCGACGGGGAGCAGTTCTTC
TRBD1	TRBV5-1	NA	TRBJ2-5	CASSLGTATVVQYF	TGCGCCAGCAGCTTAGGGACAGCCACGGTGGTCCAGTACTTC
NA	TRBV4-3	many	TRBJ1-2	CASSPHYKQGGSAYGYTF	TGCGCCAGCAGCCCGCACTATAAACAGGGAGGGTCGGCCTACGGCTACACCTTC
NA	TRBV12-3/TRBV12-4	few	TRBJ2-7	CASSLAVYQQYF	TGTGCCAGCAGTTTAGCCGTTTACCAGCAGTACTTC
NA	TRBV5-4	NA	TRBJ2-7	CASSFQGSASYEQYF	TGTGCCAGCAGCTTCCAGGGTTCGGCCTCCTACGAGCAGTACTTC
NA	TRBV19	NA	TRBJ2-2	CASSIGSSTGELFF	TGTGCCAGTAGTATAGGGTCGAGCACCGGGGAGCTGTTTTTT
NA	TRBV30	NA	TRBJ2-7	CACRHVGSIEQYF	TGTGCCTGCCGGCACGTAGGCTCTATCGAGCAGTACTTC
NA	TRBV20-1	few	TRBJ2-5	CSASEGQETQYF	TGCAGTGCTAGCGAGGGGCAAGAGACCCAGTACTTC
NA	TRBV7-2	many	TRBJ2-2	CASSQPGRLFF	TGTGCCAGCAGCCAACCGGGACGGCTGTTTTTT
NA	TRBV4-1	many	TRBJ2-5	CASSQGGSAGEETQYF	TGCGCCAGCAGCCAAGGGGGCAGCGCGGGTGAGGAGACCCAGTACTTC
NA	TRBV10-3	many	TRBJ1-5	CAISENPAGVSRNQPQHF	TGTGCCATCAGTGAGAATCCGGCAGGAGTCTCTAGGAATCAGCCCCAGCATTTT
TRBD1	TRBV7-2	few	TRBJ1-2	CASSPSGTANYGYTF	TGTGCCAGCAGCCCTAGCGGGACAGCGAACTATGGCTACACCTTC
NA	TRBV20-1	many	TRBJ1-3	CSASKGRADTIYF	TGCAGTGCCTCCAAGGGCAGGGCTGACACCATATATTTT
NA	TRBV7-2	many	TRBJ2-3	CASSPGTGDTQYF	TGTGCCAGCAGCCCCGGAACCGGGGATACGCAGTATTTT
NA	TRBV12-3/TRBV12-4	many	TRBJ1-2	CASSLVNYGYTF	TGTGCCAGCAGCCTAGTAAACTATGGCTACACCTTC
NA	TRBV5-4	many	TRBJ2-5	CASSREIVETQYF	TGTGCCAGCAGCCGGGAGATTGTGGAGACCCAGTACTTC
NA	TRBV20-1	few	TRBJ1-1	CSAGDRGRVTEAFF	TGCAGTGCCGGAGACAGAGGCAGGGTGACTGAAGCTTTCTTT
NA	TRBV20-1	many	TRBJ2-4	CSARDKYGAENIQYF	TGCAGTGCTAGAGATAAGTACGGGGCTGAAAACATTCAGTACTTC
TRBD1	TRBV12-3/TRBV12-4	few	TRBJ1-5	CASNRGSGNQPQHF	TGTGCCAGCAACAGGGGGTCCGGCAATCAGCCCCAGCATTTT
NA	TRBV7-3	many	TRBJ2-1	CASARGMDNEQFF	TGTGCCAGCGCCCGGGGGATGGATAATGAGCAGTTCTTC
TRBD1	TRBV7-2	many	TRBJ1-4	CASSRDRGSEKLFF	TGTGCCAGCAGCCGGGACAGGGGAAGTGAAAAACTGTTTTTT
NA	TRBV7-2	many	TRBJ1-6	CASSLDSGGSNSPLHF	TGTGCCAGCAGCTTAGATTCCGGGGGTAGTAATTCACCCCTCCACTTT
NA	TRBV12-3/TRBV12-4	many	TRBJ1-1	CASSFGGDTEAFF	TGTGCCAGCAGTTTTGGAGGGGACACTGAAGCTTTCTTT
NA	TRBV4-1	NA	TRBJ1-1	CASSQEPSRATEAFF	TGCGCCAGCAGCCAAGAGCCGTCCAGGGCCACTGAAGCTTTCTTT
NA	TRBV6-5	few	TRBJ1-2	CASRGQGDYGYTF	TGTGCCAGCAGGGGCCAGGGAGACTATGGCTACACCTTC
TRBD1	TRBV30	few	TRBJ2-5	CAWSAGQDSETQYF	TGTGCCTGGAGTGCTGGACAGGATTCGGAGACCCAGTACTTC
TRBD2	TRBV20-1	many	TRBJ2-3	CSARDFPGSRAGSTDTQYF	TGCAGTGCTAGAGATTTTCCAGGCTCGCGAGCGGGGAGCACAGATACGCAGTATTTT
TRBD2	TRBV7-2	NA	TRBJ2-1	CASKTSGGAEVFF	TGTGCCAGCAAGACTAGCGGGGGGGCCGAGGTGTTCTTC
NA	TRBV2	few	TRBJ2-5	CASSLGRPSGVTQYF	TGTGCCAGCAGCTTGGGGCGGCCGTCCGGAGTTACCCAGTACTTC
TRBD1	TRBV20-1	few	TRBJ1-2	CSARERGQGARDGYTF	TGCAGTGCTAGAGAAAGGGGACAGGGGGCGCGGGATGGCTACACCTTC
NA	TRBV9	many	TRBJ2-7	CASSSGSEQYF	TGTGCCAGCAGCTCGGGTTCCGAGCAGTACTTC
TRBD1	TRBV20-1	many	TRBJ1-6	CSARAQGADNSPLHF	TGCAGTGCTAGAGCACAGGGGGCCGATAATTCACCCCTCCACTTT
NA	TRBV12-3/TRBV12-4	many	TRBJ1-2	CASRDVGYGYTF	TGTGCCAGTAGGGACGTCGGCTATGGCTACACCTTC
TRBD1	TRBV20-1	many	TRBJ2-1	CSARDQGAGNEQFF	TGCAGTGCTAGAGATCAGGGGGCGGGCAATGAGCAGTTCTTC
NA	TRBV5-1	many	TRBJ2-3	CASSFLSDTQYF	TGCGCCAGCAGCTTCTTATCAGATACGCAGTATTTT
NA	TRBV20-1	many	TRBJ1-2	CSHLGRDNGYTF	TGCAGTCACTTGGGGAGAGACAATGGCTACACCTTC
NA	TRBV7-9	many	TRBJ2-1	CASSPEGYNEQFF	TGTGCCAGCAGTCCGGAGGGGTACAATGAGCAGTTCTTC
TRBD2	TRBV6-1	NA	TRBJ2-5	CASRTSGGSGETQYF	TGTGCCAGTCGGACTAGCGGGGGGTCAGGAGAGACCCAGTACTTC
NA	TRBV5-1	few	TRBJ1-3	CASSLAGPLSGNTIYF	TGCGCCAGCAGCTTGGCCGGGCCCCTATCTGGAAACACCATATATTTT
NA	TRBV7-2	few	TRBJ2-2	CASNPSEGELFF	TGTGCCAGCAACCCTTCCGAGGGGGAGCTGTTTTTT
TRBD1	TRBV10-3	NA	TRBJ2-7	CAISEPDRGYEQYF	TGTGCCATCAGTGAGCCTGACAGGGGGTACGAGCAGTACTTC
TRBD2	TRBV4-2	many	TRBJ2-2	CASSLSSGGDMNTGELFF	TGTGCCAGCAGCCTATCTAGCGGGGGGGATATGAACACCGGGGAGCTGTTTTTT
NA	TRBV9	many	TRBJ2-3	CASSVGGDTDTQYF	TGTGCCAGCAGCGTAGGGGGGGACACAGATACGCAGTATTTT
TRBD1	TRBV20-1	many	TRBJ1-1	CSARGTGWNTEAFF	TGCAGTGCCCGCGGGACAGGATGGAACACTGAAGCTTTCTTT
TRBD1	TRBV6-2/TRBV6-3	many	TRBJ1-2	CASSPRTGNGYTF	TGTGCCAGCAGTCCTCGGACAGGGAACGGCTACACCTTC
NA	TRBV10-3	many	TRBJ2-7	CAISAGQGDTYEQYF	TGTGCCATCAGTGCAGGCCAGGGCGACACCTACGAGCAGTACTTC
TRBD1	TRBV29-1	few	TRBJ1-2	CSVGETGGMSGYTF	TGCAGCGTTGGAGAGACAGGGGGGATGAGTGGCTACACCTTC